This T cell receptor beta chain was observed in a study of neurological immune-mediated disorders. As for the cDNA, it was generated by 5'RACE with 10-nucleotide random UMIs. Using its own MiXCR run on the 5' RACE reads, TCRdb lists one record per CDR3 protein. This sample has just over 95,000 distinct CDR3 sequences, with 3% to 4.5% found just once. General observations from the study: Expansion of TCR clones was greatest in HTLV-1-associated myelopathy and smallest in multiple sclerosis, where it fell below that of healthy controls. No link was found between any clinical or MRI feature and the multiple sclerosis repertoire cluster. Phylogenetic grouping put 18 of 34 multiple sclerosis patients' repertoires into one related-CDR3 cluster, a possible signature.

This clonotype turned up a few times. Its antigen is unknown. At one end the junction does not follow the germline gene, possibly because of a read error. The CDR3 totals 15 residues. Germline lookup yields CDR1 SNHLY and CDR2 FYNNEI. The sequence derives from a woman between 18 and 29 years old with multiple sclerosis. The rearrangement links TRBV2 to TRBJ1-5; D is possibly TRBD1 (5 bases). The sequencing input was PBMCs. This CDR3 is CASRDTGRSNKTQNF. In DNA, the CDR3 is TGTGCCAGCAGGGACACAGGACGGAGCAATAAGACCCAGAATTTT.